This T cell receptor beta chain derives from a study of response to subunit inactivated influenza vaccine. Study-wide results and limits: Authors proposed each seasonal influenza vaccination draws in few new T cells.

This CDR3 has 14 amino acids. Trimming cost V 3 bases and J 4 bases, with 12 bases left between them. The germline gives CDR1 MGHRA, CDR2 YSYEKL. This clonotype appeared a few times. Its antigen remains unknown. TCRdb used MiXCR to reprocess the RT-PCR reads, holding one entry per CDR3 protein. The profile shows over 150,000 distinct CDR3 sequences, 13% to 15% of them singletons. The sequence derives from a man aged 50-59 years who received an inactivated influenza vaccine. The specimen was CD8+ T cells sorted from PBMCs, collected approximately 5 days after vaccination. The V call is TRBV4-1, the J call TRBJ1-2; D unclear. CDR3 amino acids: CASSQGLTLYGYTF. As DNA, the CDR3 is TGCGCCAGCAGCCAGGGTCTAACGCTCTATGGCTACACCTTC.